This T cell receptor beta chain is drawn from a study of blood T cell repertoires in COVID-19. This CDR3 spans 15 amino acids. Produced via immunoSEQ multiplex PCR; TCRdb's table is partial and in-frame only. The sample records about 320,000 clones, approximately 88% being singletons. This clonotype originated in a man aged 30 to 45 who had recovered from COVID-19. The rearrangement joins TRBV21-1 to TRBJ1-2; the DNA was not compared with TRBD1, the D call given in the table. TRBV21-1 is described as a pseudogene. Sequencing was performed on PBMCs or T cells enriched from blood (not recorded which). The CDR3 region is CASSQRDRDVYGYTF. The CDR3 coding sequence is TGTGCCAGCAGCCAACGGGACAGGGATGTCTATGGCTACACCTTC.